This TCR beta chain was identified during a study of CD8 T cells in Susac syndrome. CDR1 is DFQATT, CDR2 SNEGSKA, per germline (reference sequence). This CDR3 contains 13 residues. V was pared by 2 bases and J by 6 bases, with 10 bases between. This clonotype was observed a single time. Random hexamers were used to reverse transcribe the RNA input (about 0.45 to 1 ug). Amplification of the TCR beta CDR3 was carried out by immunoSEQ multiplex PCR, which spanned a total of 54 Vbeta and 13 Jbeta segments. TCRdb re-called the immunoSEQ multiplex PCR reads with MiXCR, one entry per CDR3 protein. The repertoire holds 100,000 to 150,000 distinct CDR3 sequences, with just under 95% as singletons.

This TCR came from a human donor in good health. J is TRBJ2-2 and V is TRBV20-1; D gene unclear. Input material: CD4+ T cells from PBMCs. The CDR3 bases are TGCAGTGCTAGAAGATCGGTGTCCGGGGAGCTGTTTTTT. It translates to CSARRSVSGELFF.